This T cell receptor (beta chain) is from a study of T cells after yellow fever vaccination. Template-switching 5'RACE yielded the TCR cDNA; a universal primer site and UMIs were added in the process. TCRdb re-called the 5' RACE reads through MiXCR, storing one row per CDR3 protein. The profile covers roughly 96,000 distinct CDR3 sequences, with approximately 8.4% appearing a single time and 16% taken by the ten largest. The CDR3 sequence is 15 residues long. Germline V gives CDR1 SEHNR, CDR2 FQNEAQ (reference sequence). V shed 4 bases, J shed 7 bases, and the junction held 8 bases outside the gene matches. Findings and limits, study-wide: A minor fraction of clonotypes spanned both CD4 and CD8 compartments.

Source: CD8+ T cells not binding an NS4B(214-222) dextramer, sorted from PBMCs, taken less than 16 days after the first yellow fever vaccination. J is TRBJ1-5 and V is TRBV7-9, with 9 bases that match TRBD1. The TCR originated in a young man who received the YFV17D yellow fever vaccine. The CDR3 DNA is TGTGCCAGCAGCTGGGGACAGGGCGGTGTACAGCCCCAGCATTTT. This gives the protein CASSWGQGGVQPQHF. Full variable domain (rest looked up from reference TRBV7-9 and TRBJ1-5): DTGVSQNPRHKITKRGQNVTFRCDPISEHNRLYWYRQTLGQGPEFLTYFQNEAQLEKSRLLSDRFSAERPKGSFSTLEIQRTEQGDSAMYLCASSWGQGGVQPQHFGDGTRLSIL.